This entry describes one T cell receptor (beta chain). Its antigen is not yet known. Per-nucleotide qualities are absent, and no much larger clonotype sits a single base away. TCRdb lists the instrument as Illumina NovaSeq 6000. TCR cDNA was synthesized by 5'RACE template switching, which introduced a universal primer site and unique molecular identifiers. Priming for cDNA synthesis came from both the TCR alpha and TCR beta constant segments. Two PCR steps were used to amplify libraries, with sample barcodes and sequencing adapters being added in the second step. Sequencing of the libraries was done on either Illumina HiSeq 2500 (2x100 bp) or NovaSeq (2x150 bp). Under the source paper's analysis protocol: MIGEC handled demultiplexing of reads and collapsing into UMI consensus sequences, while MiXCR performed V(D)J alignment. Vaccine-responding clonotypes were defined with edgeR using replicate PBMC samples, requiring FDR below 0.01 and a log2 fold change above 5 up to day 15. Bulk clonotypes were assigned CD4 or CD8 identity according to which sequenced CD4 or CD8 repertoire held them at higher abundance. In TCRdb, the public reads were trimmed at Q25 with fastp and aligned with MiXCR, with productive beta chains retained. Identical CDR3 proteins give one entry, which carries the most common genes and DNA. These V and J calls rely on TCRdb rather than the paper's analysis. This sample has some 160,000 distinct CDR3 sequences in its table, and 7% to 10% of those were observed once. The top ten constitute around 33% of the sample.

These data belong to a study of T cells after yellow fever vaccination (dated by TCRdb to about 2019). In the study overall: The SMART-Seq v4 Ultra Low Input RNA kit was used to prepare libraries from fractions with low cell numbers. Bulk TCR alpha and beta repertoires were sequenced longitudinally to track T-cell clones before and after primary and booster YFV17D yellow fever vaccination. Two healthy male donors, one aged 18 to 30 and one aged 30 to 39 years, were included in the cohort. Blood samples were taken at several timepoints before and after primary and secondary immunization, and bulk PBMC replicates and cell subsets were isolated. The full study reports these points: FACS-sorted repertoires could contain abundant contaminating clonotypes from the bulk population, so computational filtering was required. Compared with the primary T-cell response, the secondary T-cell response was faster but weaker, reaching its peak on day 5 rather than on day 15. Only a couple of donors were included in the study, so the extent to which the findings can be generalized is limited. After the booster, most clones that had expanded after primary vaccination were detected again (over 95% of CD4 and around nine tenths of CD8), suggesting broad maintenance of memory. A small fraction of clonotypes showed up in both the CD4 and CD8 compartments, probably as a result of convergent recombination.

Trimming at the junction amounts to 0 bases on V and 3 bases on J, and the germline ends lie 18 bases apart. The CDR1 and CDR2 encoded by the germline V gene are SGHTA and FQGTGA. The CDR3 runs 17 residues from the cysteine to the phenylalanine. The kept DNA is CDR3 alone, 51 bases in frame from the first base. The treatment or condition label on this specimen signifies: live attenuated yellow fever vaccine strain. A standard Ficoll-Paque protocol was used to isolate PBMCs from peripheral blood. Dynabeads CD4 and CD8 positive selection kits were used to isolate CD4 and CD8 T-cell fractions. RNA was extracted with TriZol from bulk PBMCs, CD4 and CD8 fractions, and dextramer-positive and dextramer-negative fractions.

The specimen was CD8+ T cells sorted from PBMCs, collected 45 days after the yellow fever booster vaccination. The sequence derives from a man younger than 30 who received the YFV17D yellow fever vaccine. The sequence links TRBV7-3 to TRBJ2-7; D gene: possibly TRBD2, on 6 matching bases. The CDR3 in this case is CASSLTGTGVLNYEQYF. The DNA sequence is TGTGCCAGCAGCTTAACGGGCACGGGGGTGCTTAACTACGAGCAGTACTTC.